The 5 T cell receptor beta chains reported below all come from one sample, sequenced in a study of early T cells in non-severe SARS-CoV-2 infection. TCRdb ran MiXCR on the 5' RACE reads and lists one entry per CDR3 protein. Among tens of thousands of distinct CDR3 sequences listed, around 8.9% were seen once. Sequenced sample: whole blood. Receptors originate from an adult who was a healthcare worker with PCR-confirmed SARS-CoV-2 infection or an uninfected control (not recorded which).

The sample holds a few counts of this clonotype. The gene calls are TRBV6-2 or TRBV6-3 and TRBJ1-5; TRBD1 aligns across 9 bases. V was pared by 6 bases and J by 3 bases, with 6 bases of the junction left unmatched. The CDR3 sequence is 15 residues long. Germline V lookup: CDR1 MNHEY, CDR2 SVGEGT. CDR3 nucleotides: TGTGCCAGCAGAAATAACAGGGGGCTCAATCAGCCCCAGCATTTT. Translation: CASRNNRGLNQPQHF.

This clonotype has just one count. DNA of the CDR3: TGCAGCGTTGCGGGACTCTTTTCGGCGGAGCAGTTCTTC. It is translated as CSVAGLFSAEQFF. V gene TRBV29-1 combines with J gene TRBJ2-1; D might be TRBD2 (6 bases). Trimming pared 4 bases from V and 10 bases from J, leaving 17 bases between. CDR1 and CDR2 from the germline V gene are SQVTM and ANQGSEA. The CDR3 loop spans 13 amino acids.

This clonotype was recorded at least ten times. The chain employs TRBV15 and TRBJ1-2; 7 nucleotides align to TRBD1. The J segment lost 4 bases and the V segment lost 0 bases, leaving 5 bases of the junction unmatched. Germline V gene lookup returns CDR1 LNHNV and CDR2 YYDKDF (reference sequence). The CDR3 loop spans 15 amino acids. The CDR3 reads CATSREQGRFYGYTF. CDR3 nucleotide sequence: TGTGCCACCAGCAGAGAACAGGGGAGGTTCTATGGCTACACCTTC. Complete variable domain (other parts from reference TRBV15 and TRBJ1-2): DAMVIQNPRYQVTQFGKPVTLSCSQTLNHNVMYWYQQKSSQAPKLLFHYYDKDFNNEADTPDNFQSRRPNTSFCFLDIRSPGLGDTAMYLCATSREQGRFYGYTFGSGTRLTVV.

V gene TRBV7-2 combines with J gene TRBJ2-7, with D maybe TRBD1 (5 bases). Trimming cost V 4 bases and J 3 bases, with 10 bases left between them. From germline, CDR1 is SGHTA and CDR2 FQGNSA. This CDR3 comprises 13 residues. CDR3 region: CASSSKGNYEQYF. CDR3 nucleotide sequence: TGTGCCAGCAGCTCCAAGGGGAACTACGAGCAGTACTTC.

V and J are TRBV29-1 and TRBJ2-1; D gene unclear. With 0 bases removed from V and 0 bases from J, the gap between germline ends came to 18 bases. Germline V gene sequence: CDR1 SQVTM, CDR2 ANQGSEA. CDR3 length equals 18 residues. The CDR3 reads CSVEEILGSPSSYNEQFF. In nucleotides, the CDR3 is TGCAGCGTTGAAGAAATTTTGGGCAGCCCGAGCTCCTACAATGAGCAGTTCTTC.